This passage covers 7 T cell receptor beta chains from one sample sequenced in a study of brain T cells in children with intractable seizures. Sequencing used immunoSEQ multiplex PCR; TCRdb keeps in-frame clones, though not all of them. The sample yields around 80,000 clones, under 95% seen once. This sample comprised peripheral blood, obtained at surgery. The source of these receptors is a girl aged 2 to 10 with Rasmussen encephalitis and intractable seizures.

This CDR3 is CASSGQAYGYTF. In nucleotides, the CDR3 is TGTGCCAGCAGCGGACAGGCCTATGGCTACACCTTC. V gene TRBV6-5 combines with J gene TRBJ1-2; 7 bases match TRBD1. V gave up 6 bases and J gave up 4 bases; unmatched junction bases: 2. The CDR3 has 12 amino acids. Germline CDR1 MNHEY, CDR2 SVGAGI.

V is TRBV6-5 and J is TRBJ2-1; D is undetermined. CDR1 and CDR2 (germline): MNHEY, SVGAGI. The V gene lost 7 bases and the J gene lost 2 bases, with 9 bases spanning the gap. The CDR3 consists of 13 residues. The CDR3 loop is CASTTRTYNEQFF. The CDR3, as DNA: TGTGCCAGCACTACCAGGACCTACAATGAGCAGTTCTTC.

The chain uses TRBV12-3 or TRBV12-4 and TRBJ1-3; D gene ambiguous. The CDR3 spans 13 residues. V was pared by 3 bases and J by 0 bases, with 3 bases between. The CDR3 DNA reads TGTGCCAGCAGTTTTTACTCTGGAAACACCATATATTTT. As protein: CASSFYSGNTIYF.

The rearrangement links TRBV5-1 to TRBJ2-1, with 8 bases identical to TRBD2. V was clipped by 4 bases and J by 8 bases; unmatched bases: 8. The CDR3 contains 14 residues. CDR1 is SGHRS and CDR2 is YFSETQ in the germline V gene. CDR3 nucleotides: TGCGCCAGCAGCGGAGTCAGCGGGAGAGATGAGCAGTTCTTC. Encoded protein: CASSGVSGRDEQFF.

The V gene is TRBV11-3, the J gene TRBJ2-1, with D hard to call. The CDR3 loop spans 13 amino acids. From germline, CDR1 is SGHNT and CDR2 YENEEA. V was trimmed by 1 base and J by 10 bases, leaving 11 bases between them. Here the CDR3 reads CASSLGMGGEQFF. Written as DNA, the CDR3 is TGTGCCAGCAGCTTAGGGATGGGTGGGGAGCAGTTCTTC. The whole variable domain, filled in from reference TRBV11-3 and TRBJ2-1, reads EAGVVQSPRYKIIEKKQPVAFWCNPISGHNTLYWYLQNLGQGPELLIRYENEEAVDDSQLPKDRFSAERLKGVDSTLKIQPAELGDSAVYLCASSLGMGGEQFFGPGTRLTVL.

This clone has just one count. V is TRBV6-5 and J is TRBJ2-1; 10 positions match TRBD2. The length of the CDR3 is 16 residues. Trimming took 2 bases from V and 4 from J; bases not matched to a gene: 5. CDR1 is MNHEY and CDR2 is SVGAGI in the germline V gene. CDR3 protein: CASSYRTSGPYNEQFF. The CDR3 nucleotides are TGTGCCAGCAGTTACCGGACTAGCGGACCTTACAATGAGCAGTTCTTC.

CDR3 DNA: TGTGCCACCAGTGATCCTACAGGGGGTGAAGCTTTCTTT. This translates into CATSDPTGGEAFF. This chain links TRBV24-1 with TRBJ1-1; 8 bases line up with TRBD1. With 3 bases clipped from V and 7 bases from J, the junction kept 3 bases outside the gene matches. CDR3 length equals 13 residues. The germline V gene encodes CDR1 KGHDR and CDR2 SFDVKD.